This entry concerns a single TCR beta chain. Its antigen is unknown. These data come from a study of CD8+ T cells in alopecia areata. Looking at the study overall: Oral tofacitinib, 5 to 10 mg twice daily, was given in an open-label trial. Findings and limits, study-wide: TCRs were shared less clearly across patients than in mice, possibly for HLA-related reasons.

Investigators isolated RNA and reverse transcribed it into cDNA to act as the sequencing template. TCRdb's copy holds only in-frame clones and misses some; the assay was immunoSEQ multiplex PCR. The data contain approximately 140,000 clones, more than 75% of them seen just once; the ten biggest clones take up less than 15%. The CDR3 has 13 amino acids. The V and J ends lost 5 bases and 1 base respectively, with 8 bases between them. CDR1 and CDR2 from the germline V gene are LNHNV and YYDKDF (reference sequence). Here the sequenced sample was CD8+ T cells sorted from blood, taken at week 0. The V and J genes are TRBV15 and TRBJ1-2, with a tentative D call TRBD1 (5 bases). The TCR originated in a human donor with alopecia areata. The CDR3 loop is CATSATDNYGYTF. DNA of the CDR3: TGTGCCACCAGCGCGACAGATAACTATGGCTACACCTTC.